This T cell receptor (beta chain) was identified in a study of blood T cell repertoires in COVID-19. Overall study: The United States, Italy and Spain provided the acute and convalescent COVID-19 samples. Nucleic acid was either cDNA or gDNA, and it came from T cells, B-cell-depleted T cells, or PBMCs.

Source study methods: Cell counts per sample came from amplifying reference gene primers. Assay used: immunoSEQ multiplex PCR; TCRdb lists only in-frame clones, some missing. V and J calls and clone size are given by that table; D and trimming were obtained from the DNA. The repertoire holds roughly 70,000 clones, with roughly 88% as singletons. The CDR3 totals 14 residues. The germline CDR1 and CDR2 sequences are SGDLS and YYNGEE. Trimming took off 1 base at V and 1 base at J, with 9 bases between the two ends. Sequencing was done on a sample of peripheral blood. V and J are TRBV9 and TRBJ2-7; D possibly corresponds to TRBD1 (6 bases). The origin of this receptor is a man in his 70s with acute or convalescent COVID-19. For the CDR3, the DNA is TGTGCCAGCAGCGTACAGGGGCATTCCTACGAGCAGTACTTC. Translated: CASSVQGHSYEQYF.